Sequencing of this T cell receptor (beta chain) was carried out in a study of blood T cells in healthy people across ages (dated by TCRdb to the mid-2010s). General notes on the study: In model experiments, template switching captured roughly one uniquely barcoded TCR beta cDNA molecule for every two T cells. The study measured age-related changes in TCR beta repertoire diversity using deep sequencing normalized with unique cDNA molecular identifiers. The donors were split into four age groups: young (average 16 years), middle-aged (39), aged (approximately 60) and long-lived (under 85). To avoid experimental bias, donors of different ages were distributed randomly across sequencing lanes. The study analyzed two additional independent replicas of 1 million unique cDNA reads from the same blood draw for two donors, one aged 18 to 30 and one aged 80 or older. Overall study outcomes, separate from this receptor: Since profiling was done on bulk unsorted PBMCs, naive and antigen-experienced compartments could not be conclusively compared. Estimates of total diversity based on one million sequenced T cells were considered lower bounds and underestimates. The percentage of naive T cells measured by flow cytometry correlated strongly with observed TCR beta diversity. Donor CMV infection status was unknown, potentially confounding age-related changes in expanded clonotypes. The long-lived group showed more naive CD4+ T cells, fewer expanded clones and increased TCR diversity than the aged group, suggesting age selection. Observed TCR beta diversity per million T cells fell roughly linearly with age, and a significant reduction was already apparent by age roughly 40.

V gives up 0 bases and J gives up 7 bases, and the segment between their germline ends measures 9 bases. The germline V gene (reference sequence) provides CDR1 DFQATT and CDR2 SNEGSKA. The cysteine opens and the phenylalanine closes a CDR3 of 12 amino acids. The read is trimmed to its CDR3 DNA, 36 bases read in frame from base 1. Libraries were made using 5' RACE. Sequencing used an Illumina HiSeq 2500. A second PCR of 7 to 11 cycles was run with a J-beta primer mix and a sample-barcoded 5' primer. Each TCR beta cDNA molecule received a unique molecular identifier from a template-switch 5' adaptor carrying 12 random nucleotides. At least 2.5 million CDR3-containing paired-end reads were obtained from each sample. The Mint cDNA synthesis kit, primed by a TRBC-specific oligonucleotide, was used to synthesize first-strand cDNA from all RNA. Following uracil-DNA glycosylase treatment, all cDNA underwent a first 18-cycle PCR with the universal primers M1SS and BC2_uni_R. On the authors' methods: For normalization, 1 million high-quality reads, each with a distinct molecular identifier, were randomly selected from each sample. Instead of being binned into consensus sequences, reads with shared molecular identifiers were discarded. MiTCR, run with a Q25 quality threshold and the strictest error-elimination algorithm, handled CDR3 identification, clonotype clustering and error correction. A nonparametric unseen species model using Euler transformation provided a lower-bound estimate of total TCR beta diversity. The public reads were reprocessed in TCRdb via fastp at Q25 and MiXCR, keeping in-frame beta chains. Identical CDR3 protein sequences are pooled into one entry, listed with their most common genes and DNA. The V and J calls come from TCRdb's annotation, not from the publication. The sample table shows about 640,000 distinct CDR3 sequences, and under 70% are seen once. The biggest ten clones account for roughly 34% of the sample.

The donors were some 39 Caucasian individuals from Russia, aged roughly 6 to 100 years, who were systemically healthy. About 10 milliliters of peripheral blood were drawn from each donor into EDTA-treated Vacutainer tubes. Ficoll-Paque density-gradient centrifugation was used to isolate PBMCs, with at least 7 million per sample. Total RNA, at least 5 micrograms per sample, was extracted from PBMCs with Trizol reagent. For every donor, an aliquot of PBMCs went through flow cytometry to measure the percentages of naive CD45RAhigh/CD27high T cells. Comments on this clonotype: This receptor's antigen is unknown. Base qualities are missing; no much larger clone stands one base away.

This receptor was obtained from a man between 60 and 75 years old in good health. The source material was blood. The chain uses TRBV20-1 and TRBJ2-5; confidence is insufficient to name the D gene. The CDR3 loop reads CSARDLEVTQYF. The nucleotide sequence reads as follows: TGCAGTGCTAGAGATCTTGAGGTGACCCAGTACTTC.